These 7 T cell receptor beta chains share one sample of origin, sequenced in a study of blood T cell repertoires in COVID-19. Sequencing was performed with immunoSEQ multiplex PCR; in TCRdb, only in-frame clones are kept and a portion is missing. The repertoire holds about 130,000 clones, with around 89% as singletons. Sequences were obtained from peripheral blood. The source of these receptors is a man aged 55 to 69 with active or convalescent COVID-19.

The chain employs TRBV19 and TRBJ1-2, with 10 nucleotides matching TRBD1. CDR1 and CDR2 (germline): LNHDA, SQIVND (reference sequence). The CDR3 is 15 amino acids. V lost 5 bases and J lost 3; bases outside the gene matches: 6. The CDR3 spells CASSDRGLGDYGYTF. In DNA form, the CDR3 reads TGTGCCAGTAGTGACAGGGGGCTAGGAGACTATGGCTACACCTTC.

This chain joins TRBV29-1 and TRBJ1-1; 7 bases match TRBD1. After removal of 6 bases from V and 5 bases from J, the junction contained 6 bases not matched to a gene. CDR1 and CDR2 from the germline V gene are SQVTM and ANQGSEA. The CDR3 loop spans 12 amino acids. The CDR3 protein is CSVTGLATEAFF. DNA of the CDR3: TGCAGCGTGACAGGGTTGGCGACTGAAGCTTTCTTT.

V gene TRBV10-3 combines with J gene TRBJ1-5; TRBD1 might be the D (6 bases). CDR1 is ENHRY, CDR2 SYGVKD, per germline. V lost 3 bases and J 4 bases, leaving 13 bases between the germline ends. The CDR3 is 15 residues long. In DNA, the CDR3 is TGTGCCATCAGTGACAGGGGCCCGGGGAATCAGCCCCAGCATTTT. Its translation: CAISDRGPGNQPQHF.

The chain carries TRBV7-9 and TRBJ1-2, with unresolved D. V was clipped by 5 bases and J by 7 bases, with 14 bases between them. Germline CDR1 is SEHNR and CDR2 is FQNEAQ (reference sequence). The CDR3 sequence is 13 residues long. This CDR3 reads CASSPVSGSGYTF. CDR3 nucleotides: TGTGCCAGCAGCCCCGTATCAGGCAGTGGCTACACCTTC.

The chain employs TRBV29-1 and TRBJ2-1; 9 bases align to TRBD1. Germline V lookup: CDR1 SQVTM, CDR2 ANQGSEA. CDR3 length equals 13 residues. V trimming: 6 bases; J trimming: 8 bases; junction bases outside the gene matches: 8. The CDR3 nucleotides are TGCAGCGTGCGGACAGGGGAAGGCCATGAGCAGTTCTTC. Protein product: CSVRTGEGHEQFF.

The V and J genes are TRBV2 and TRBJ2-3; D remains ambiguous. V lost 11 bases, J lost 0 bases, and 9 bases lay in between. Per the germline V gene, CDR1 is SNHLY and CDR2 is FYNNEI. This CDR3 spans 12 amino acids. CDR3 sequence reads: CAGSASTDTQYF. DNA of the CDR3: TGTGCCGGAAGCGCTAGCACAGATACGCAGTATTTT.

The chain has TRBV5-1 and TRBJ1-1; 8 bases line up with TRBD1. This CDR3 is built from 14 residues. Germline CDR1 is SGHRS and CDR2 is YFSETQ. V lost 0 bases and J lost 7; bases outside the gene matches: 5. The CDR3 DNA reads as TGCGCCAGCAGCTTGGGGACAGGGCAACATGAAGCTTTCTTT. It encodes CASSLGTGQHEAFF.